The clone carrying this T cell receptor (beta chain) was detected once. What it binds is not known. The sample belongs to a study of shared clonotypes between healthy human individuals. Study information: Three plates each covered CD4 naive and memory; CD8 naive two, CD8 memory one. General study results and limits: Generation of non-shared clonotypes was less probable than generation of clonotypes shared by all four donors.

V lost 1 base and J 0 bases, leaving 10 bases between the germline ends. Germline V gene sequence: CDR1 LNHNV, CDR2 YYDKDF (reference sequence). The CDR3 sequence is 17 residues long. Produced via immunoSEQ multiplex PCR; TCRdb's table is partial and in-frame only. Altogether approximately 980,000 clones are present, around 80% being singletons, with the ten largest covering about 1.5%. The clonotype was recovered from a man aged 18 to 29 in good health. The sequenced sample was memory CD4+ T cells sorted from blood. The sample's subset: CD45RA-negative fraction. V gene TRBV15 combines with J gene TRBJ1-6; D gene uncertain. CDR3 DNA: TGTGCCACCAGCAGAGTGCGGACGAGCTCCTATAATTCACCCCTCCACTTT. Its translation is CATSRVRTSSYNSPLHF.